This T cell receptor (beta chain) was obtained from a study of shared clonotypes between healthy human individuals. Method: immunoSEQ multiplex PCR; TCRdb's copy keeps in-frame clones and lacks some. The sample holds some 2 million clones; roughly 94% are singletons and the top ten take around 0.13%. The V end was cut by 2 bases, the J end by 8 bases, with 12 bases between. The germline CDR1 and CDR2 sequences are GTSNPN and SVGIG (reference sequence). The CDR3 runs to 13 residues. V gene TRBV30 combines with J gene TRBJ2-2; the D gene could be TRBD1 or TRBD2 (6 bases each). The TCR originated in a man aged 18 to 30 in good health. The sequencing sample was made of naive CD4+ T cells sorted from blood. Stated subset: CD45RA+ positively selected. The CDR3 DNA is TGTGCCTGGAGTCTGGGGGGCTTTGGGGAGCTGTTTTTT. Protein product: CAWSLGGFGELFF.